The 18 T cell receptor beta chains in this list originate from one sample, sequenced in a study of blood T cells in healthy people across ages. Using a J-beta primer mix together with a sample-barcoded 5' primer, a second PCR was run for roughly 6 to 11 cycles. One entry per CDR3 protein results from TCRdb running MiXCR on the 5' RACE reads. The sample has around 1,900,000 distinct CDR3 sequences; more than 35% are singletons. The material sequenced was blood. The source of these receptors is a human donor in good health.

This clonotype was recorded at least ten times. This chain uses TRBV28 with TRBJ2-4; 8 bases line up with TRBD2. With 5 bases clipped from V and 0 bases from J, the junction kept 12 bases outside the gene matches. The germline CDR1 and CDR2 sequences are MDHEN and SYDVKM. The CDR3 totals 18 residues. In nucleotides, the CDR3 is TGTGCCAGCAGTCCCCTCCGGGGGGGTCGAACAGCCAAAAACATTCAGTACTTC. Protein sequence: CASSPLRGGRTAKNIQYF.

This clonotype was seen a handful of times. The gene calls are TRBV7-2 and TRBJ1-2, with D uncertain. This CDR3 contains 18 residues. V was cut by 0 bases and J by 0 bases, with 17 bases left in between. Germline V gene lookup returns CDR1 SGHTA and CDR2 FQGNSA. The CDR3 region has the DNA TGTGCCAGCAGCTTAGCGTTTTTAGGCTCCGGGGCTAACTATGGCTACACCTTC. Its translation is CASSLAFLGSGANYGYTF.

This clonotype occurred a few times. This chain connects TRBV18 to TRBJ2-7; 10 positions match TRBD1. V lost 5 bases to trimming and J lost 5 bases; unmatched junction nucleotides: 6. Germline lookup yields CDR1 KGHSH and CDR2 LQKENI. The CDR3 totals 14 residues. CDR3 region: CASSSGTGADEQYF. Here the CDR3 DNA reads TGTGCCAGCTCATCCGGGACAGGGGCTGACGAGCAGTACTTC.

The genes are TRBV7-9 and TRBJ2-5; 12 bases are shared with TRBD2. The CDR3 contains 17 residues. J was trimmed by 2 bases and V by 5 bases; bases with no gene match: 9. CDR1 and CDR2 (germline): SEHNR, FQNEAQ (reference sequence). CDR3 loop: CASSKRLAGVMQETQYF. Here the CDR3 DNA reads TGTGCCAGCAGCAAGCGACTAGCGGGGGTTATGCAAGAGACCCAGTACTTC.

The CDR3 sequence: CASSLAWDRDSEAFF. Written as DNA, the CDR3 is TGTGCCAGCAGCTTAGCGTGGGACAGGGACTCTGAAGCTTTCTTT. The genes are TRBV7-2 and TRBJ1-1; TRBD1 matches at 9 bases. Germline V gives CDR1 SGHTA, CDR2 FQGNSA. This CDR3 region has 15 residues. Unmatched junction bases numbered 5, after V lost 0 bases and J lost 6 bases.

The V and J genes are TRBV6-6 and TRBJ1-2; D may be TRBD1 (6 bases). Looked up from germline, CDR1 is MNHNY and CDR2 is SVGAGI (reference sequence). Trimming took off 6 bases at V and 3 bases at J, with 14 bases between the two ends. CDR3 length equals 14 residues. The chain's CDR3 is CASRDAGGYYGYTF. The DNA of the CDR3 is TGTGCCAGCAGGGACGCGGGGGGCTACTATGGCTACACCTTC.

The chain uses TRBV24-1 and TRBJ2-1; D is unclear. Germline V CDR1 and CDR2: KGHDR, SFDVKD. V was clipped by 9 bases and J by 1 base, with 9 bases between them. CDR3 size: 13 residues. The CDR3 bases are TGTGCCACCCGGTTGGCGTCCTACAATGAGCAGTTCTTC. It yields the protein CATRLASYNEQFF.

The V and J genes are TRBV11-2 and TRBJ1-2; 10 bases match TRBD1. Germline V CDR1 and CDR2: SGHAT, FQNNGV. Germline trimming cut 5 bases from V and 8 bases from J; bases unmatched to any gene: 11. The CDR3 totals 15 residues. The CDR3 is CASSPRGQGHAGYTF. DNA for the CDR3: TGTGCCAGCAGCCCTAGGGGACAGGGGCATGCGGGCTACACCTTC.

A few counts support this clonotype. The genes are TRBV6-6 and TRBJ2-1; D uncertain. The CDR3 extends over 12 amino acids. CDR1 and CDR2 (germline): MNHNY, SVGAGI (reference sequence). Trimming pared 8 bases from V and 6 bases from J, leaving 11 bases between. The CDR3 here is CASRPHPNEQFF. The CDR3 nucleotides read TGTGCCAGCCGTCCTCACCCCAATGAGCAGTTCTTC.

The chain links TRBV12-3 or TRBV12-4 to TRBJ2-4; D gene unclear. The germline V and J ends were trimmed by 6 bases and 9 bases, with 15 bases remaining between them. The CDR3 extends over 13 amino acids. CDR3 bases: TGTGCCAGCAGGGCCCGGGCCACCCGCATTCAGTACTTC. Protein sequence: CASRARATRIQYF.

The chain couples TRBV20-1 to TRBJ2-5; 14 nucleotides align to TRBD2. This CDR3 has 15 amino acids. Germline trimming cut 4 bases from V and 4 bases from J; bases unmatched to any gene: 5. From germline, CDR1 is DFQATT and CDR2 SNEGSKA (reference sequence). The CDR3 DNA reads as TGCAGTGCTACACCAGGGACTAGCGGGGGAGAGACCCAGTACTTC. Translating gives CSATPGTSGGETQYF.

This clonotype was seen only a few times. The chain employs TRBV12-3 or TRBV12-4 and TRBJ1-6; D is undetermined. The CDR3 runs to 13 residues. V was cut by 3 bases and J by 6 bases, with 6 bases left in between. The CDR3 region has the DNA TGTGCCAGCAGTTTCGGCAGTAATTCACCCCTCCACTTT. This gives the protein CASSFGSNSPLHF.

This chain uses TRBV4-3 with TRBJ2-3; 11 bases map to TRBD2. Per the germline V gene, CDR1 is LGHNA and CDR2 is YSLEER. CDR3 size: 20 residues. V lost 0 bases, J lost 4 bases, and 15 bases stayed unmatched. The CDR3 DNA reads as TGCGCCAGCAGCCAAGATCGATTTGCTAGCGGGGGGAAAGGTGCAGATACGCAGTATTTT. It specifies CASSQDRFASGGKGADTQYF.

The chain couples TRBV11-2 to TRBJ2-1, with 10 bases that match TRBD2. Germline assignment: CDR1 SGHAT and CDR2 FQNNGV. V was pared by 1 base and J by 8 bases, with 5 bases of the junction left unmatched. The CDR3 is 15 amino acids. As DNA, the CDR3 is TGTGCCAGCAGCTTAGTAAGCGGGGGGGTGGATGAGCAGTTCTTC. This codes for CASSLVSGGVDEQFF.

The J gene is TRBJ2-3, the V gene TRBV9, with D maybe TRBD1 (5 bases). CDR3 length equals 15 residues. The V and J ends lost 3 bases and 2 bases respectively, with 13 bases between them. Germline values: CDR1 SGDLS, CDR2 YYNGEE. The CDR3 coding sequence is TGTGCCAGCAGCGGCCTCGGACACCTCACAGATACGCAGTATTTT. It yields the protein CASSGLGHLTDTQYF.

The DNA of the CDR3 is TGCAGTGCGGGGCGAGGAGGGAGGGATACGCAGTATTTT. This encodes CSAGRGGRDTQYF. The rearrangement links TRBV20-1 to TRBJ2-3; D perhaps matches TRBD2 (6 bases). Trimming took off 6 bases at V and 6 bases at J, with 16 bases between the two ends. This CDR3 has 13 residues. Germline V lookup: CDR1 DFQATT, CDR2 SNEGSKA (reference sequence).

There are a few counts of this clonotype. V usage is TRBV12-3 or TRBV12-4 and J usage is TRBJ1-2; tentative D call: TRBD1 (6 bases). This CDR3 is built from 12 residues. Trimming removed 7 bases from V and 4 bases from J, with 10 bases in between. This CDR3 is CASMDSFYGYTF. The CDR3 coding sequence is TGTGCCAGCATGGACAGCTTCTATGGCTACACCTTC.

Many counts were recorded for this clonotype. The rearrangement links TRBV29-1 to TRBJ2-5, with a tentative D call TRBD1 (5 bases). V gave up 3 bases and J gave up 1 base, with 9 bases separating them. Germline V gives CDR1 SQVTM, CDR2 ANQGSEA. CDR3 length equals 13 residues. The CDR3 here is CSVDKGFQETQYF. CDR3 in DNA: TGCAGCGTTGACAAGGGGTTCCAAGAGACCCAGTACTTC.